What follows are 6 T cell receptor beta chains derived from one specimen sequenced in a study of identical twins. TCRdb reanalysed the 5' RACE reads using MiXCR and keeps one entry per CDR3 protein. This sample has roughly 1,500,000 distinct CDR3 sequences; 32% occur once, and the top ten carry about 0.27%. The sequenced sample was cord blood. These TCRs come from a newborn girl in good health.

This clonotype was observed a handful of times. This chain links TRBV11-2 with TRBJ2-1; D call uncertain. The end of the DNA is better explained by TRBJ2-7, so the J call may be wrong. Germline V gene lookup returns CDR1 SGHAT and CDR2 FQNNGV. This CDR3 contains 16 residues. CDR3 in amino acids: CASSSILGASYNEQYF. The DNA for the CDR3 is TGTGCCAGCAGCTCCATTCTAGGAGCCTCCTACAATGAGCAGTACTTC.

V gene TRBV5-4 combines with J gene TRBJ2-7; D is unresolved. With 1 base removed from V and 6 bases from J, the gap between germline ends came to 8 bases. Germline CDR1 SGHNT, CDR2 YYREEE (reference sequence). There are 12 residues in the CDR3. The CDR3 DNA is TGTGCCAGCAGCTTGAAGTGGGGCGAGCAGTACTTC. The encoded protein is CASSLKWGEQYF.

At least ten counts were recorded for this clonotype. The gene calls are TRBV5-1 and TRBJ2-3; 7 nucleotides line up with TRBD2. The V and J ends lost 4 bases and 0 bases, in that order; junction bases with no gene match: 8. Germline V lookup: CDR1 SGHRS, CDR2 YFSETQ. The CDR3 has 16 amino acids. CDR3 amino acids: CASSGSLSGSTDTQYF. CDR3 DNA: TGCGCCAGCAGCGGATCTCTTAGCGGGAGCACAGATACGCAGTATTTT.

The V and J genes are TRBV27 and TRBJ2-3, with 10 bases aligning to TRBD2. The CDR3 covers 20 residues. J was trimmed by 1 base and V by 5 bases; bases with no gene match: 18. Germline V gene lookup returns CDR1 MNHEY and CDR2 SMNVEV (reference sequence). The chain's CDR3 is CASSPRLAGAKGIGTDTQYF. CDR3 bases: TGTGCCAGCAGTCCACGACTAGCGGGCGCAAAGGGCATCGGCACAGATACGCAGTATTTT.

Only a few counts were recorded for this clonotype. The rearrangement uses TRBV7-8 and TRBJ2-5; D is uncertain. The J call is doubtful: the DNA matches TRBJ2-7 better. Per the germline V gene, CDR1 is SGHVS and CDR2 is FQNEAQ. The CDR3 loop spans 12 amino acids. Here the CDR3 DNA reads TGTGCCAGCAGCTTAGGGGTCACCGAGCAGTACTTC. Translation gives CASSLGVTEQYF.

This clonotype came up a few times. The chain has TRBV4-1 and TRBJ2-7; D is uncertain. This CDR3 has 14 residues. Trimming removed 4 bases from V and 7 bases from J, with 17 bases in between. Germline CDR1 and CDR2: MGHRA and YSYEKL. The CDR3 sequence: CASSPGTVYNEQYF. CDR3 DNA sequence: TGCGCCAGCAGCCCCGGAACGGTCTACAATGAGCAGTACTTC.